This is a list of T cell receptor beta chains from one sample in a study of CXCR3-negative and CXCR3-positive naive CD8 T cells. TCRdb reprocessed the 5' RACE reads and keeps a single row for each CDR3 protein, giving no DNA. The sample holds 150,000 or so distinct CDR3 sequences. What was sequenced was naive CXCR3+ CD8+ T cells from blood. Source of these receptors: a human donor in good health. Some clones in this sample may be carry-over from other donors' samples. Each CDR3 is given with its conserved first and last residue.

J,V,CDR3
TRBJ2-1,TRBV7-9,CASSQTYQGDNEQFF
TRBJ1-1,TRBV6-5,CASSGTVNTEAFF
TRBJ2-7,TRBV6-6,CASSYSKQTSLNEQYF
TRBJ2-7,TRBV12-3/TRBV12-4,CASSLVGTSGEQYF
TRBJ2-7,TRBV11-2,CASSRVQGGPSYEQYF
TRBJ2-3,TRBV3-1,CASSQVTLAGETDTQYF
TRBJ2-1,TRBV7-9,CASSLDRDYNEQFF
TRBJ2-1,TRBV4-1,CASSQGVGDEQFF
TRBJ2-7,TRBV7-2,CASSSPGTVAYEQYF
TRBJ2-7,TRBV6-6,CASTYGGAVYEQYF
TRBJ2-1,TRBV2,CASSATGNEQFF
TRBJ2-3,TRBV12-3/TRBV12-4,CASSLEKGTTDTQYF
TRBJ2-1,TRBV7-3,CTSSLDLGGYNEQFF
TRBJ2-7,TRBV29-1,CSVLGQGKLYEQYF
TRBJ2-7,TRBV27,CASSSPRARNEQYF
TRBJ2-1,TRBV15,CATSRVHAGGGNEQFF
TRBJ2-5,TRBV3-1,CASSHPSRTGQETQYF
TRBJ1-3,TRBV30,CAWSIGNSGNTIYF
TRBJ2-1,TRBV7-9,CASSVGEDEQFF
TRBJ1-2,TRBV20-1,CSAREPKTFNYGYTF
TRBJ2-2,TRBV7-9,CASSPGTSGYTGELFF
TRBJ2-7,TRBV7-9,CASSLVSPGDEQYF
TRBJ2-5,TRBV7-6,CASSLALTGQETQYF
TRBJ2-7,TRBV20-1,CSASGGTVLTYEQYF
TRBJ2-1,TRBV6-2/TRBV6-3,CASSYQILGTPRDEQFF
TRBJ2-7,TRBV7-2,CASSLSGSSYEQYF
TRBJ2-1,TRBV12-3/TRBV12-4,CASSFSGSSYNEQFF
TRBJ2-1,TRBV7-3,CASRFGSGILDEQFF
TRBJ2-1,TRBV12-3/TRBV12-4,CASSFRGVEQFF
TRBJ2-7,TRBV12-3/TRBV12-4,CASRPTAGFEQYF
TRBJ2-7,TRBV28,CASSLDRRQGAYEQYF
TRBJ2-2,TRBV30,CAWSVGIGTGELFF
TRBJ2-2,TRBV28,CASSRDRVNTGELFF
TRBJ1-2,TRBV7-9,CASSTGTNYGYTF
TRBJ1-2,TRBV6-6,CASSYLPQEGYGYTF
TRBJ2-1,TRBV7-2,CASSPWTGSSYNEQFF
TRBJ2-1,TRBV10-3,CAISRTGAQSSYNEQFF
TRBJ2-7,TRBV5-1,CASSLGELAGGKRSYEQYF
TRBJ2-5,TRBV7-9,CASSPGQGLADQETQYF
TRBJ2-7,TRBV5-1,CASSILQGPTYEQYF
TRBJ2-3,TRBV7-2,CASSLPRGEPTDTQYF
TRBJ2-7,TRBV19,CASSIGGSPWDEQYF
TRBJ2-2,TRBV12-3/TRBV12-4,CASRVSGRGTGELFF
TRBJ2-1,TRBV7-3,CASSLKGGDEQFF
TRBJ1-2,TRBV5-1,CASSVQGAPNYGYTF
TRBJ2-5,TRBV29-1,CSVGLAGGGETQYF
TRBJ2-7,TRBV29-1,CSVEDASRATYEQYF
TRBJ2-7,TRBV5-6,CASSLAWGLAGTGLYEQYF
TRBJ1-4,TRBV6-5,CASSHPGEGGEKLFF
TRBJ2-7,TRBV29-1,CSVEDRSGSSYEQYF
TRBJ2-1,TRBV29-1,CSVSAGGPSYNEQFF
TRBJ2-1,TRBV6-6,CASSRTSGSTNEQFF
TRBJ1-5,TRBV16,CASSQDSPNQPQHF
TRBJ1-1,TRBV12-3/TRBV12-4,CASRGEGDRAEAFF
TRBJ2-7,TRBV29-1,CSVEGGQFGYNSYEQYF
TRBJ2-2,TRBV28,CASSSIAGRDTGELFF
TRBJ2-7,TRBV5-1,CASRLETSYEQYF
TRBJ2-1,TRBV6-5,CASSYFGQGRQFF
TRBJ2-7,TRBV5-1,CASSLGDNYYEQYF